This section outlines one T cell receptor beta chain sequence together with its context. Antigen specificity is unknown. The data were obtained in a study of CD8 T cells in Susac syndrome. Findings and caveats of the study: That the number of individuals in its TCR sequencing and HLA analysis was relatively small was acknowledged by the study.

V lost 7 bases to trimming and J lost 0 bases, with 19 bases between them. Per germline, CDR1 SNHLY and CDR2 FYNNEI. The CDR3 totals 17 residues. With random hexamers, about 0.45 to 1 ug RNA was reverse transcribed. Amplification of TCR beta CDR3 spanned 54 Vbeta and 13 Jbeta via immunoSEQ multiplex PCR. TCRdb recomputed calls from the immunoSEQ multiplex PCR reads with MiXCR, one row per CDR3 protein. The sample lists around 190,000 distinct CDR3 sequences, roughly 96% seen once, with about 0.15% in the top ten. TCR beta sequencing covered blood CD8+ and CD4+ T cells. Sequencing was carried out using CD8+ T cells from PBMCs. The chain employs TRBV2 and TRBJ1-5; tentative D call: TRBD1 (5 bases). This clonotype was obtained from a human donor with multiple sclerosis. The CDR3 sequence is CASNRGIDDSSNQPQHF. CDR3 bases: TGTGCCAGCAACCGCGGGATAGATGACAGTAGCAATCAGCCCCAGCATTTT. Full variable domain (remainder filled in from reference TRBV2 and TRBJ1-5): EPEVTQTPSHQVTQMGQEVILRCVPISNHLYFYWYRQILGQKVEFLVSFYNNEISEKSEIFDDQFSVERPDGSNFTLKIRSTKLEDSAMYFCASNRGIDDSSNQPQHFGDGTRLSIL.